The 20 T cell receptor beta chains listed next were all sequenced from one sample in a study of CD8+ T cells in alopecia areata. Sequencing templates came from extracted RNA that was reverse transcribed into cDNA. This table comes from immunoSEQ multiplex PCR, and its TCRdb copy is limited to in-frame clones, with some not included. The repertoire includes 150,000 or so clones, more than 75% of them detected once, and over 13% sits in the top ten. Sequences were derived from CD8+ T cells sorted from blood, sampled at week 0. These receptors all stem from a human donor with alopecia areata.

This chain joins TRBV9 and TRBJ1-2; D is ambiguous. Trimming took off 0 bases at V and 3 bases at J, with 6 bases between the two ends. Germline V gives CDR1 SGDLS, CDR2 YYNGEE. CDR3 length equals 13 residues. The CDR3 DNA sequence: TGTGCCAGCAGCGTAGCTACAGACTATGGCTACACCTTC. Amino acid sequence: CASSVATDYGYTF. The variable domain in full, with the rest retrieved from reference TRBV9 and TRBJ1-2, is DSGVTQTPKHLITATGQRVTLRCSPRSGDLSVYWYQQSLDQGLQFLIQYYNGEERAKGNILERFSAQQFPDLHSELNLSSLELGDSALYFCASSVATDYGYTFGSGTRLTVV.

The V gene is TRBV29-1, the J gene TRBJ2-3; D perhaps matches TRBD2 (5 bases). This CDR3 is built from 15 residues. Deletions cut 3 bases from V and 2 bases from J, with 15 bases between. CDR1 is SQVTM, CDR2 ANQGSEA, per germline. The CDR3: CSVEGSSAYTDTQYF. CDR3 coding DNA: TGCAGCGTTGAGGGGAGTAGCGCCTACACAGATACGCAGTATTTT.

This clone was counted a single time. V usage is TRBV27 and J usage is TRBJ2-2; maybe TRBD1 (6 bases). From germline, CDR1 is MNHEY and CDR2 SMNVEV (reference sequence). The CDR3 loop spans 16 amino acids. Between the trimmed V and J ends, which lost 3 bases and 3 bases, there was a span of 14 bases. The CDR3 nucleotides are TGTGCCAGCAGTTTCGGACAGATCCCCTACACCGGGGAGCTGTTTTTT. Translated, it gives CASSFGQIPYTGELFF.

The rearrangement links TRBV7-3 to TRBJ2-1; TRBD2 is a possible D gene (6 bases). Between the trimmed V and J ends, which lost 4 bases and 5 bases, there was a span of 15 bases. The CDR3 spans 15 residues. The germline gives CDR1 SGHTA, CDR2 FQGTGA. CDR3 coding DNA: TGTGCCAGCAGCTACGGACTAAGCGGAAACAATGAGCAGTTCTTC. Translating gives CASSYGLSGNNEQFF. Drawing the rest from reference TRBV7-3 and TRBJ2-1, the complete variable domain is GAGVSQTPSNKVTEKGKYVELRCDPISGHTALYWYRQSLGQGPEFLIYFQGTGAADDSGLPNDRFFAVRPEGSVSTLKIQRTERGDSAVYLCASSYGLSGNNEQFFGPGTRLTVL.

V and J are TRBV6-1 and TRBJ2-7; 7 nucleotides line up with TRBD1. Germline trimming cut 0 bases from V and 1 base from J; bases unmatched to any gene: 6. Germline lookup yields CDR1 MNHNS and CDR2 SASEGT. The CDR3 extends over 16 amino acids. As DNA, the CDR3 is TGTGCCAGCAGTGAAGCGGGGACAGCTACTTCCTACGAGCAGTACTTC. It yields the protein CASSEAGTATSYEQYF.

This clone was seen only once. V gene TRBV5-1 combines with J gene TRBJ2-3, with 7 bases matching TRBD2. Germline lookup yields CDR1 SGHRS and CDR2 YFSETQ. The CDR3 extends over 16 amino acids. With 4 bases clipped from V and 4 bases from J, the junction kept 12 bases outside the gene matches. The CDR3 protein is CASSRGGAGPPDTQYF. The CDR3 bases are TGCGCCAGCAGCAGGGGAGGAGCGGGGCCTCCAGATACGCAGTATTTT.

This chain uses TRBV7-8 with TRBJ1-5; D not certain. Germline lookup yields CDR1 SGHVS and CDR2 FQNEAQ. V lost 2 bases to trimming and J lost 4 bases, with 12 bases between them. The CDR3 contains 15 residues. CDR3 bases: TGTGCCAGCAGCTTAACGGGAAATTCGAATCAGCCCCAGCATTTT. Its translation: CASSLTGNSNQPQHF.

This chain joins TRBV27 and TRBJ1-5; D is ambiguous. The CDR3 loop spans 14 amino acids. Looked up from germline, CDR1 is MNHEY and CDR2 is SMNVEV (reference sequence). Deletions cut 4 bases from V and 0 bases from J, with 7 bases between. CDR3 DNA sequence: TGTGCCAGCAGTTCCGTCCCTAGCAATCAGCCCCAGCATTTT. Protein: CASSSVPSNQPQHF.

V gene TRBV19 combines with J gene TRBJ1-4, with D tentatively TRBD1 (5 bases). Germline-derived CDR1 and CDR2 are LNHDA and SQIVND (reference sequence). Trimming removed 7 bases at V and 10 bases at J, with 22 bases between. This CDR3 is 15 amino acids long. The CDR3 DNA reads as TGTGCCAGTACTCCCCGGGTGGGGGACTACGGAAAACTGTTTTTT. It yields the protein CASTPRVGDYGKLFF. The complete variable domain, with remaining parts taken from reference TRBV19 and TRBJ1-4, reads DGGITQSPKYLFRKEGQNVTLSCEQNLNHDAMYWYRQDPGQGLRLIYYSQIVNDFQKGDIAEGYSVSREKKESFPLTVTSAQKNPTAFYLCASTPRVGDYGKLFFGSGTQLSVL.

The chain carries TRBV19 and TRBJ2-1; 7 positions match TRBD1. CDR1 LNHDA and CDR2 SQIVND come from the germline V gene (reference sequence). The CDR3 is 15 amino acids. V dropped 10 bases and J dropped 3; count of bases not matched to a gene: 12. CDR3 sequence: CATRSLTGFYNEQFF. In nucleotides, the CDR3 is TGTGCCACGAGAAGTCTGACAGGGTTCTACAATGAGCAGTTCTTC.

This rearrangement joins TRBV5-1 to TRBJ2-5; perhaps TRBD1 as D (5 bases). The CDR3 spans 12 residues. V was pared by 5 bases and J by 13 bases, with 18 bases between. Germline CDR1 SGHRS, CDR2 YFSETQ. CDR3 loop: CASRSTAVDMYF. In nucleotides, the CDR3 is TGCGCCAGCAGATCGACAGCCGTGGATATGTACTTC. The full variable domain, its missing parts supplied by reference TRBV5-1 and TRBJ2-5, is KAGVTQTPRYLIKTRGQQVTLSCSPISGHRSVSWYQQTPGQGLQFLFEYFSETQRNKGNFPGRFSGRQFSNSRSEMNVSTLELGDSALYLCASRSTAVDMYFGPGTRLLVL.

This chain connects TRBV9 to TRBJ2-1, with TRBD2 identical over 13 bases. Germline values: CDR1 SGDLS, CDR2 YYNGEE. The CDR3 totals 18 residues. After removal of 0 bases from V and 5 bases from J, the junction contained 8 bases not matched to a gene. The CDR3 region is CASSVEGLAGFLDNEQFF. The CDR3 coding sequence is TGTGCCAGCAGCGTAGAGGGACTAGCGGGGTTTTTAGACAATGAGCAGTTCTTC.

Only a few counts were recorded for this clone. The chain joins TRBV11-2 to TRBJ2-2; D gene ambiguous. CDR1 is SGHAT and CDR2 is FQNNGV in the germline V gene. The V gene lost 1 base and the J gene lost 6 bases, with 3 bases spanning the gap. There are 12 residues in the CDR3. The chain's CDR3 is CASSLVAGELFF. As DNA, the CDR3 is TGTGCCAGCAGCTTAGTCGCCGGGGAGCTGTTTTTT.

V gene TRBV7-9 combines with J gene TRBJ2-4, with 7 positions matching TRBD1. With V trimmed by 5 bases and J by 2 bases, 18 bases remained unmatched. Germline lookup yields CDR1 SEHNR and CDR2 FQNEAQ (reference sequence). This CDR3 has 19 amino acids. In DNA, the CDR3 is TGTGCCAGCAGCGCGTCCGGGACAGCCGGCGGGTTGACCAAAAACATTCAGTACTTC. It encodes CASSASGTAGGLTKNIQYF.

The chain is built from TRBV5-4 and TRBJ1-1; tentatively, D is TRBD1 (5 bases). CDR1 and CDR2 from the germline V gene are SGHNT and YYREEE (reference sequence). V was cut by 4 bases and J by 6 bases, with 10 bases left in between. This CDR3 has 12 residues. CDR3 region: CASSAMGAEAFF. The CDR3 coding sequence is TGTGCCAGCAGCGCAATGGGGGCTGAAGCTTTCTTT.

The V gene is TRBV15, the J gene TRBJ2-3; 15 bases agree with TRBD2. This CDR3 is 19 amino acids long. V shed 3 bases and J 5 bases; nucleotides not matched to a gene: 12. Germline assignment: CDR1 LNHNV and CDR2 YYDKDF (reference sequence). CDR3 loop: CATSSEKGTSGGFGDTQYF. The CDR3 DNA reads TGTGCCACCAGCAGTGAAAAGGGGACTAGCGGGGGGTTTGGAGATACGCAGTATTTT.

This chain uses TRBV30 with TRBJ2-7; TRBD2 matches at 9 bases. The trim removed 1 base at V and 4 bases at J, leaving 8 bases unmatched. This CDR3 contains 15 residues. CDR1 is GTSNPN, CDR2 SVGIG, per germline (reference sequence). CDR3 region: CAWSDRAGGLYEQYF. The CDR3 bases are TGTGCCTGGAGTGATCGAGCGGGGGGATTGTACGAGCAGTACTTC.

The rearrangement joins TRBV7-3 to TRBJ2-3; a possible D gene is TRBD2 (6 bases). Germline lookup yields CDR1 SGHTA and CDR2 FQGTGA. Deletions cut 3 bases from V and 3 bases from J, with 13 bases between. The CDR3 sequence is 15 residues long. CDR3 sequence (DNA): TGTGCCAGCAGCTTCACAGGAGGGCTGACAGATACGCAGTATTTT. This encodes CASSFTGGLTDTQYF.

This clone was counted once. The chain couples TRBV5-1 to TRBJ2-3; D remains ambiguous. Germline V gene sequence: CDR1 SGHRS, CDR2 YFSETQ. CDR3 length: 12 residues. With 2 bases removed from V and 5 bases from J, the gap between germline ends came to 6 bases. The CDR3 region is CASSFILDTQYF. As DNA, the CDR3 is TGCGCCAGCAGCTTTATTCTAGATACGCAGTATTTT.

The chain links TRBV6-1 to TRBJ2-5, with no clear D. V was shortened by 8 bases and J by 4 bases, with 11 bases between the two germline ends. Germline V gives CDR1 MNHNS, CDR2 SASEGT. This CDR3 has 12 amino acids. CDR3 region: CASHLGSETQYF. The CDR3 bases are TGTGCCAGCCACCTGGGGTCAGAGACCCAGTACTTC.